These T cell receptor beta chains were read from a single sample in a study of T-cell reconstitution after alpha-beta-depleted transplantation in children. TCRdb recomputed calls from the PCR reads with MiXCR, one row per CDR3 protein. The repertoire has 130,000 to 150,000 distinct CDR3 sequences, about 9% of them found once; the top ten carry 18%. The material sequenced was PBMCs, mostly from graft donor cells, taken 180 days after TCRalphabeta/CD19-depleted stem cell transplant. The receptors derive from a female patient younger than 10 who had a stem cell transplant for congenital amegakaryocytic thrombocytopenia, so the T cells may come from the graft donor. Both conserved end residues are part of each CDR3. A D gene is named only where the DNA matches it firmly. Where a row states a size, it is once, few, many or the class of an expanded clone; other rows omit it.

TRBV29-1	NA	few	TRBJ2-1	TGCAGCGTTGAAGGGACAGGGAGGGACAATGAGCAGTTCTTC	CSVEGTGRDNEQFF
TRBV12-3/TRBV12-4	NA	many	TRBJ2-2	TGTGCCAGCAGTCTAACAGAGACCGGGGAGCTGTTTTTT	CASSLTETGELFF
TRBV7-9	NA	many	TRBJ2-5	TGTGCCAGCAGCTCAACCACGGGACCCGAGCTGGAGACCCAGTACTTC	CASSSTTGPELETQYF
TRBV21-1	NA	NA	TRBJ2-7	TGTGCCAGCAGCAAAGGAACAGGAGGTCGGATTCCCCTACACGAGCAGTACTTC	CASSKGTGGRIPLHEQYF
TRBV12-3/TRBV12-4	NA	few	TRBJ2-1	TGTGCCAGCAGTTTACTAGCGCCGAATGAGCAGTTCTTC	CASSLLAPNEQFF
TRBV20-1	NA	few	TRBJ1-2	TGCAGTGCTAGAGAGTCTCGGACATGGGGCGGCTACACCTTC	CSARESRTWGGYTF
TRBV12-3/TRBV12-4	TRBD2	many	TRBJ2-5	TGTGCCAGCAGTCTCCTAGCGGTACAAGAGACCCAGTACTTC	CASSLLAVQETQYF
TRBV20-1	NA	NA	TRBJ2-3	TGCAGTGCTAGAGGGACTTCCGGAGATACGCAGTATTTT	CSARGTSGDTQYF
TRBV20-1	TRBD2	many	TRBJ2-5	TGCAGTGCTAGAGAGGTAGCGGGGGGACACCAAGAGACCCAGTACTTC	CSAREVAGGHQETQYF
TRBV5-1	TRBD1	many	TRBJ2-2	TGCGCCAGCAGCTTGACGACAGGGACGCCCGGGGACCTGTTTTTT	CASSLTTGTPGDLFF
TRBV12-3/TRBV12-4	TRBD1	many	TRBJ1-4	TGTGCCAGCAGTTTAGAGGGACAGTTAAATGAAAAACTGTTTTTT	CASSLEGQLNEKLFF
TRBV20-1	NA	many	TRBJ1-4	TGCAGTGCTAGTTCGGGAACTAATGAAAAACTGTTTTTT	CSASSGTNEKLFF
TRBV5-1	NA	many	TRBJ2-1	TGCGCCAGCAGCTTGGATTCTCCGGCCAATGAGCAGTTCTTC	CASSLDSPANEQFF
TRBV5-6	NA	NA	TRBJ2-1	TGTGCCAGCGGCCTCGGACTCCTTCTCAGCGCCAATGAGCAGTTCTTC	CASGLGLLLSANEQFF
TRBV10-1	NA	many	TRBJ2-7	TGCGCCAGCAGTGCAGTCATTACCAGCGAGCAGTACTTC	CASSAVITSEQYF
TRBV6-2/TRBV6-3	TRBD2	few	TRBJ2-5	TGTGCCAGCAGAACGACTAGCGATAGTTCGGAGACCCAGTACTTC	CASRTTSDSSETQYF
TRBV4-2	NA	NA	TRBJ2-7	TGTGCCAGCAGCCCGGCCCCTGGGAGCGAGCAGTACTTC	CASSPAPGSEQYF
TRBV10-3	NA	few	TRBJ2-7	TGTGCCATCGGGCCCGGTGTCGAGCAGTACTTC	CAIGPGVEQYF
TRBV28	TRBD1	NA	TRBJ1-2	TGTGCCAGCAGTTTAACCACAAGCGGACAGGGCGTCTATGGCTACACCTTC	CASSLTTSGQGVYGYTF
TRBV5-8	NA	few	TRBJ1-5	TGTGCCAGCAGTTGGGGTTATCAGCCCCAGCATTTT	CASSWGYQPQHF
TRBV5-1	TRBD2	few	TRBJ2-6	TGCGCCAGCCTAGCGGGAGTGGCCGGGGCCAACGTCCTGACTTTC	CASLAGVAGANVLTF
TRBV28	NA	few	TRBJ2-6	TGTGCCAGCAGCCCATCCTACGCTGGGGCCAACGTCCTGACTTTC	CASSPSYAGANVLTF
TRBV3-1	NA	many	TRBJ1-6	TGTGCCAGCAGCCAAGATTCTGGACACCTAAATTCACCCCTCCACTTT	CASSQDSGHLNSPLHF
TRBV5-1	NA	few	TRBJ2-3	TGCGCCAGCAGCTTGTATTTAGCTGGTAGCACAGATACGCAGTATTTT	CASSLYLAGSTDTQYF
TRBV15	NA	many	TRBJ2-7	TGTGCCACCACCCCCATGGGTACGGCTAACTCCTACGAGCAGTACTTC	CATTPMGTANSYEQYF
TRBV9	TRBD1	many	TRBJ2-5	TGTGCCAGCAGCGTAGTCTGCAGGGGGCTCCCAGAGACCCAGTACTTC	CASSVVCRGLPETQYF
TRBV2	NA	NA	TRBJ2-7	TGTGCCAGCAGACGGGAACCCCTTACCGACGAGCAGTACTTC	CASRREPLTDEQYF
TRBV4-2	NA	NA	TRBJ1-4	TGTGCCAGCAGCCAATCGGCCGGCAGGGGTGACGAAAAACTGTTTTTT	CASSQSAGRGDEKLFF
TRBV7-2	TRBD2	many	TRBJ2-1	TGTGCCAGCAGCTTAAGAGGTCTAGCGGGGTCGTATGAGCAGTTCTTC	CASSLRGLAGSYEQFF
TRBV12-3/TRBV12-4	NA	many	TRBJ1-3	TGTGCCAGCAGTTTAGCTGGGTTCAGAAACACCATATATTTT	CASSLAGFRNTIYF
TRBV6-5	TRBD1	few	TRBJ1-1	TGTGCCAGCAAAAATACAGGGGCTGAAGCTTTCTTT	CASKNTGAEAFF
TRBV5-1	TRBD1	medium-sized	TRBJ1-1	TGCGCCAGCAGCTTGGGGACAGGCGGCATGAACACTGAAGCTTTCTTT	CASSLGTGGMNTEAFF
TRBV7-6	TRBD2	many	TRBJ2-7	TGTGCCAGCAGCTTACTGCCCGGGACTAGGCCCTCCTACGAGCAGTACTTC	CASSLLPGTRPSYEQYF
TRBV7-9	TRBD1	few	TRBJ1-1	TGTGCCAGCAGCCCAGAACAGGGGCAAACTGAAGCTTTCTTT	CASSPEQGQTEAFF
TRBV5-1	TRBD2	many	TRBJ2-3	TGCGCCAGCAGTCCCATAGCGGGGAGCACAGATACGCAGTATTTT	CASSPIAGSTDTQYF
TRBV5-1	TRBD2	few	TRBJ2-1	TGCGCCAGCAGCTTGGCTAGCGGGAGGTTTGGTGAGCAGTTCTTC	CASSLASGRFGEQFF
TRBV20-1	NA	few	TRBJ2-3	TGCAGTGCTATAGTTACCCAGGGCACAGATACGCAGTATTTT	CSAIVTQGTDTQYF
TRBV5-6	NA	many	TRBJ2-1	TGTGCCAGCAGCTGGACAGTCTACAATGAGCAGTTCTTC	CASSWTVYNEQFF
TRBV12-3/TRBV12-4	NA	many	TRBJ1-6	TGTGCCAGCAGTTTTTTTGGGCCCAATTCACCCCTCCACTTT	CASSFFGPNSPLHF
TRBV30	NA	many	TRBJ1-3	TGTGCCTGGAGTTTTGAGACACATGGAAACACCATATATTTT	CAWSFETHGNTIYF
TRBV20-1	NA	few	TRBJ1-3	TGCAGTGCTAGAGATGGAGCTAGCTCTGGAAACACCATATATTTT	CSARDGASSGNTIYF
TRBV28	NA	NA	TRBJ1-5	TGTGCCAGCAGTTTATGGGGGCCCCAGCATTTT	CASSLWGPQHF
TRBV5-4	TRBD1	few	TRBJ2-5	TGTGCCAGCAGCTCACAGGGGTTTGAGGAGACCCAGTACTTC	CASSSQGFEETQYF
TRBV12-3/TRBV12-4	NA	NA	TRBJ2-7	TGTGCCAGCAGGTGGGCCCAGGACGAGCAGTACTTC	CASRWAQDEQYF
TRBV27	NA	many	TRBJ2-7	TGTGCCAGCAGTTTAGGGGGAGCGTCATTCTACGAGCAGTACTTC	CASSLGGASFYEQYF
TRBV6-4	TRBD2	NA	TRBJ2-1	TGTGCCAGCAGGGGGACTAGCAATAACCATGAGCAGTTCTTC	CASRGTSNNHEQFF
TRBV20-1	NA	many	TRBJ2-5	TGCAGTGCTAGCCCCCCGGGACATGTTGGTGGGACCCAGTACTTC	CSASPPGHVGGTQYF
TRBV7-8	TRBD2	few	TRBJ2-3	TGTGCCAGCAGCTTCAGTGGACTAGCGGGAGTAGATACGCAGTATTTT	CASSFSGLAGVDTQYF
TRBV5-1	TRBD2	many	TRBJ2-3	TGCGCCAGCGGACTAGCGGGAAGCACAGATACGCAGTATTTT	CASGLAGSTDTQYF
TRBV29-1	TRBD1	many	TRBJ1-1	TGCAGCGTTGGCGGGACAGGGATGAACACTGAAGCTTTCTTT	CSVGGTGMNTEAFF
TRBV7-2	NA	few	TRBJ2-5	TGTGCCAGCAGCTTAGAATCATGGGAGTTGGAGACCCAGTACTTC	CASSLESWELETQYF
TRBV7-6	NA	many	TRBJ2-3	TGTGCCAGCAGCCCCGGGGTAGGGAGAACAGATACGCAGTATTTT	CASSPGVGRTDTQYF
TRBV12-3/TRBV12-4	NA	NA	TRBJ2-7	TGTGCCAGCAGTTTAGTGGGAGCGGGCGAGCAGTACTTC	CASSLVGAGEQYF
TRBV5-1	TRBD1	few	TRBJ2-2	TGCGCCAGCAGCTCCGGACAGGGAGGCACCGGGGAGCTGTTTTTT	CASSSGQGGTGELFF
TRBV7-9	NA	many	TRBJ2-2	TGTGCCAGCAGCCACCCCTGGGGGAACACCGGGGAGCTGTTTTTT	CASSHPWGNTGELFF
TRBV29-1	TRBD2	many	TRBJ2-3	TGCAGCGCCACTAGCGGGGGGGCAGATACGCAGTATTTT	CSATSGGADTQYF
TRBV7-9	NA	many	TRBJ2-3	TGTGCCAGCAGCCCCGTCGGGGATACGCAGTATTTT	CASSPVGDTQYF
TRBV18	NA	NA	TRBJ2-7	TGTGCCAGCTCACCTACGGGCGGTTCGGGGAACGAGCAGTACTTC	CASSPTGGSGNEQYF
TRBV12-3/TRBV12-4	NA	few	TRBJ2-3	TGTGCCAGCAGTTTAGGTGGCGCAGCGTCAGCGTATTTT	CASSLGGAASAYF
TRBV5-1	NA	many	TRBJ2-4	TGCGCCAGCAGCATGAATACTGAAAACATTCAGTACTTC	CASSMNTENIQYF